This entry describes one T cell receptor (beta chain). Its antigen is not identified. Each TRB amplification used about 230-550 ng of genomic DNA from blood. This sample stems from a study of T and B cells in COVID-19 patients. On the study more broadly: Peripheral blood came from COVID-19 patients with active infection or after recovery. General study results and limits: Highly clonal in active COVID-19, TRB repertoires exceeded healthy-donor diversity and richness at recovery. In COVID-19 patients, T cell receptor beta variable and joining gene use was reportedly strongly skewed.

The CDR3 has 12 residues. V lost 6 bases, J lost 12 bases, and 17 bases lay in between. Germline V gives CDR1 SNHLY, CDR2 FYNNEI. BIOMED2 TRB-A/B primer pools were used in multiplex TRB PCR. TCRdb re-called the multiplex PCR reads with MiXCR, one entry per CDR3 protein. This sample has a few thousand distinct CDR3 sequences; 22% occur once, and the top ten carry around 15%. Sequencing was done on a sample of blood. The chain carries TRBV2 and TRBJ1-2, with D unclear. This TCR derives from a human donor with active COVID-19. The CDR3 here is CASSDSDRFDTF. The CDR3 nucleotides read TGTGCCAGCAGCGATAGCGACCGCTTCGACACCTTC. Full variable domain (missing parts from reference TRBV2 and TRBJ1-2): EPEVTQTPSHQVTQMGQEVILRCVPISNHLYFYWYRQILGQKVEFLVSFYNNEISEKSEIFDDQFSVERPDGSNFTLKIRSTKLEDSAMYFCASSDSDRFDTFGSGTRLTVV.